One and the same sample provided the 28 T cell receptor beta chains below, sequenced in a study of T cells after yellow fever vaccination. TCRdb processed the 5' RACE reads anew with MiXCR; each CDR3 protein has one entry. Among about 300,000 distinct CDR3 sequences listed, 8.7% were seen once. Sequenced here: CD4+ T cells sorted from PBMCs, sampled 5 days after the yellow fever booster vaccination. The receptors were gathered from a young man who received the YFV17D yellow fever vaccine.

This clonotype was detected many times. This rearrangement joins TRBV4-2 to TRBJ1-3; D is uncertain. The CDR3 extends over 17 amino acids. Germline CDR1 LGHNA, CDR2 YNFKEQ. Between the trimmed V and J ends, which lost 3 bases and 0 bases, there was a span of 15 bases. DNA of the CDR3: TGTGCCAGCAGCCAGTTAAATGGACGGTTCTCTGGAAACACCATATATTTT. Its protein product is CASSQLNGRFSGNTIYF.

J is TRBJ2-1 and V is TRBV6-5; D perhaps matches TRBD1 (5 bases). This CDR3 region has 12 residues. CDR1 and CDR2 from the germline V gene are MNHEY and SVGAGI. V dropped 6 bases and J dropped 15 bases, with 18 bases sitting between them. CDR3 nucleotide sequence: TGTGCCAGCAGCCAAAGCCTGGGGCCCCTGTTCTTC. Translated, it gives CASSQSLGPLFF.

This chain joins TRBV5-4 and TRBJ2-3, with D perhaps matching TRBD1 or TRBD2 (5 bases each). CDR1 and CDR2 (germline): SGHNT, YYREEE (reference sequence). There are 17 residues in the CDR3. The V and J ends lost 4 bases and 4 bases respectively, with 22 bases between them. The CDR3 sequence is CASSRNPGRLLADTQYF. CDR3 nucleotides: TGTGCCAGCAGCAGGAACCCGGGACGGCTGCTTGCAGATACGCAGTATTTT.

This clonotype was recorded a few times. The chain couples TRBV11-2 to TRBJ2-5; D remains ambiguous. CDR3 length: 14 residues. CDR1 SGHAT and CDR2 FQNNGV come from the germline V gene. Trimming shortened V by 1 base and J by 5 bases, and 11 bases separated the two germline ends. CDR3 coding DNA: TGTGCCAGCAGCTTAGCGGGTCTTATGGAGACCCAGTACTTC. It encodes CASSLAGLMETQYF.

The chain links TRBV6-5 to TRBJ2-1; maybe TRBD2 (5 bases). Trimming took 4 bases from V and 8 from J, leaving 21 bases between them. In germline, CDR1 is MNHEY, CDR2 SVGAGI. This CDR3 is 16 amino acids long. The CDR3 nucleotides are TGTGCCAGCAGTTGGCGACGCGGGCTAGCAGTGGATGAGCAGTTCTTC. As protein: CASSWRRGLAVDEQFF.

The CDR3 DNA follows: TGCGCCAGCAGCTTCCAGGAGCGAGCCAAAAACATTCAGTACTTC. This sequence encodes CASSFQERAKNIQYF. This chain links TRBV5-1 with TRBJ2-4; D uncertain. The CDR3 covers 15 residues. The germline V and J ends were trimmed by 2 bases and 0 bases, with 9 bases remaining between them. Germline loops: CDR1 SGHRS, CDR2 YFSETQ.

This clonotype was recorded a few times. The chain links TRBV4-3 to TRBJ1-2, with 8 bases that match TRBD1. Germline V gene data show CDR1 as LGHNA and CDR2 as YSLEER. V trimming: 0 bases; J trimming: 1 base; junction bases outside the gene matches: 1. The CDR3 runs to 15 residues. The CDR3 loop is CASSQEQGGNYGYTF. The CDR3 DNA reads as TGCGCCAGCAGCCAAGAACAGGGGGGTAACTATGGCTACACCTTC.

V is TRBV18 and J is TRBJ2-1, with TRBD1 matching 7 bases. Per germline, CDR1 KGHSH and CDR2 LQKENI. The length of the CDR3 is 16 residues. The ends lost 2 bases at V and 8 bases at J; junction bases unmatched: 12. As DNA, the CDR3 is TGTGCCAGCTCACCAGTCGACAGGGTGGTTTTGCATGAGCAGTTCTTC. This gives the protein CASSPVDRVVLHEQFF.

This clonotype has a count of ten or more. In DNA, the CDR3 is TGTGCCAGCAGGGACCTGGCTGGGCTGTTCTTC. Protein product: CASRDLAGLFF. J is TRBJ2-1 and V is TRBV12-3 or TRBV12-4, with unresolved D. V lost 6 bases, J lost 15 bases, and 15 bases lay in between. The CDR3 runs 11 residues.

A few counts support this clonotype. J is TRBJ1-1 and V is TRBV4-1; D possibly corresponds to TRBD1 (5 bases). V lost 4 bases and J 6 bases, leaving 15 bases between the germline ends. The CDR3 totals 14 residues. CDR1 is MGHRA, CDR2 YSYEKL, per germline. CDR3 region: CASSPPFRVPEAFF. CDR3 nucleotide sequence: TGCGCCAGCAGCCCACCTTTCAGGGTTCCTGAAGCTTTCTTT.

This chain joins TRBV6-5 and TRBJ2-3; D may be TRBD2 (6 bases). V was trimmed by 5 bases and J by 2 bases, leaving 20 bases between them. Germline V gives CDR1 MNHEY, CDR2 SVGAGI. This CDR3 comprises 17 residues. The CDR3: CASSPSPGLSHTDTQYF. The CDR3 nucleotides are TGTGCCAGCAGTCCCTCTCCGGGACTCAGCCACACAGATACGCAGTATTTT.

The V call is TRBV18, the J call TRBJ1-2; D ambiguous. Germline values: CDR1 KGHSH, CDR2 LQKENI. Trimming pared 8 bases from V and 6 bases from J, leaving 10 bases between. The CDR3 contains 11 residues. CDR3 sequence reads: CASRVEDGYTF. CDR3 sequence (DNA): TGTGCCAGCCGGGTTGAGGATGGCTACACCTTC.

This clonotype was seen many times. The chain carries TRBV4-3 and TRBJ2-2; perhaps D is TRBD1 or TRBD2 (5 bases each). CDR3 size: 18 residues. The V end lost 0 bases, the J end lost 0 bases, and 14 bases lay between the germline ends. Germline V gene sequence: CDR1 LGHNA, CDR2 YSLEER. This CDR3 is CASSQEGIGATNTGELFF. CDR3 DNA: TGCGCCAGCAGCCAAGAAGGAATCGGGGCCACGAACACCGGGGAGCTGTTTTTT.

The genes are TRBV11-2 and TRBJ2-3; D remains ambiguous. Trimming left V 6 bases short and J 9 bases short, with 7 bases between. Germline values: CDR1 SGHAT, CDR2 FQNNGV. The CDR3 is 10 residues long. The DNA for the CDR3 is TGTGCCAGCAGGGAGTACACGCAGTATTTT. This codes for CASREYTQYF. Full variable domain (rest looked up from reference TRBV11-2 and TRBJ2-3): EAGVAQSPRYKIIEKRQSVAFWCNPISGHATLYWYQQILGQGPKLLIQFQNNGVVDDSQLPKDRFSAERLKGVDSTLKIQPAKLEDSAVYLCASREYTQYFGPGTRLTVL.

The chain has TRBV11-2 and TRBJ2-2; 7 nucleotides match TRBD1. The V segment lost 5 bases and the J segment 0 bases; nucleotides outside the gene matches: 6. The germline V gene has CDR1 SGHAT and CDR2 FQNNGV. The CDR3 has 16 amino acids. CDR3 sequence reads: CASSRETGSNTGELFF. CDR3 in DNA: TGTGCCAGCAGCCGCGAGACAGGGTCGAACACCGGGGAGCTGTTTTTT.

The chain links TRBV12-3 or TRBV12-4 to TRBJ2-5; maybe TRBD1 (5 bases). The length of the CDR3 is 14 residues. V was shortened by 2 bases and J by 3 bases, with 10 bases between the two germline ends. The CDR3 protein is CASSLLPQEETQYF. The CDR3 DNA reads TGTGCCAGCAGTTTACTTCCACAGGAAGAGACCCAGTACTTC.

There are a few counts of this clonotype. The V and J genes are TRBV11-2 and TRBJ2-1; 9 positions agree with TRBD1. This CDR3 comprises 15 residues. Losses at the gene ends were 5 bases for V and 4 bases for J; bases not matched to a gene: 6. Germline V gene lookup returns CDR1 SGHAT and CDR2 FQNNGV. The CDR3 DNA is TGTGCCAGCAGCACCTACAGGGGGCTTTACAATGAGCAGTTCTTC. Amino acid sequence: CASSTYRGLYNEQFF.

This clonotype was seen a few times. The CDR3 coding sequence is TGCGCCAGCAGCCCCGGGGGCACAGGGAGAAGGGAGACCCAGTACTTC. Its translation: CASSPGGTGRRETQYF. The chain uses TRBV4-1 and TRBJ2-5; D tentatively reads TRBD1 or TRBD2 (6 bases each). Germline V gene sequence: CDR1 MGHRA, CDR2 YSYEKL. The CDR3 is made up of 16 amino acids. Trimming stripped 4 bases from V and 5 bases from J, with 20 bases between.

This sequence joins TRBV9 and TRBJ1-5, with D possibly matching TRBD1 (5 bases). Germline CDR1 reads SGDLS; CDR2 reads YYNGEE. The CDR3 is made up of 16 amino acids. The ends were cut back, 3 bases at V and 1 base at J, with 14 bases in the middle. The CDR3 spells CASSAGTGPSNQPQHF. The CDR3 DNA follows: TGTGCCAGCAGCGCCGGGACGGGACCGAGCAATCAGCCCCAGCATTTT.

In this sample, this clonotype turned up a few times. This chain links TRBV2 with TRBJ1-5; 7 bases are a match to TRBD1. In germline, CDR1 is SNHLY, CDR2 FYNNEI. This CDR3 is 13 amino acids long. CDR3 amino acids: CASGGTVYQPQHF. DNA of the CDR3: TGTGCGTCGGGGGGGACAGTTTATCAGCCCCAGCATTTT.

This clonotype was seen a handful of times. V usage is TRBV12-3 or TRBV12-4 and J usage is TRBJ2-3; D perhaps matches TRBD1 (5 bases). The CDR3 runs 14 residues. V was clipped by 1 base and J by 6 bases, with 11 bases between them. The CDR3 coding sequence is TGTGCCAGCAGTTTAGGGGCCGCAGGGGATACGCAGTATTTT. Protein product: CASSLGAAGDTQYF.

This chain uses TRBV12-3 or TRBV12-4 with TRBJ1-2; 9 nucleotides line up with TRBD1. The V segment lost 5 bases and the J segment 2 bases; nucleotides outside the gene matches: 6. The CDR3 sequence is 15 residues long. The CDR3 is CASSPRTGENYGYTF. The CDR3 DNA sequence: TGTGCCAGCAGTCCACGGACAGGGGAGAACTATGGCTACACCTTC.

This clonotype was detected only a few times. The chain has TRBV12-3 or TRBV12-4 and TRBJ1-5; TRBD1 agrees at 7 bases. The CDR3 contains 14 residues. V dropped 6 bases and J dropped 2; count of bases not matched to a gene: 4. The CDR3 loop is CASSKGTGNQPQHF. The CDR3 DNA sequence: TGTGCCAGCAGCAAAGGGACAGGCAATCAGCCCCAGCATTTT.

This clonotype occurred many times. As DNA, the CDR3 is TGTGCCATCAGTGAGATTTCCGGGTCGAACACCGGGGAGCTGTTTTTT. Translating it yields CAISEISGSNTGELFF. The chain combines TRBV10-3 with TRBJ2-2; no clear D. The germline V gene has CDR1 ENHRY and CDR2 SYGVKD. The V end lost 2 bases, the J end lost 0 bases, and 10 bases lay between the germline ends. There are 16 residues in the CDR3.

CDR3 region: CASGLAHQPQHF. Written as DNA, the CDR3 is TGTGCCAGCGGCCTGGCCCATCAGCCCCAGCATTTT. This rearrangement joins TRBV6-5 to TRBJ1-5; no reliable D call. The length of the CDR3 is 12 residues. Germline CDR1 and CDR2: MNHEY and SVGAGI. With 8 bases removed from V and 5 bases from J, the gap between germline ends came to 10 bases.

This clonotype appeared many times. The V and J genes are TRBV20-1 and TRBJ1-6; the D is unclear. The CDR3 length is 15 residues. The V and J ends lost 4 bases and 0 bases respectively, with 10 bases between them. Germline lookup yields CDR1 DFQATT and CDR2 SNEGSKA (reference sequence). The CDR3: CSATQSNSYNSPLHF. CDR3 DNA: TGCAGTGCTACTCAGAGTAACTCCTATAATTCACCCCTCCACTTT.

This clonotype was seen a handful of times. This chain links TRBV9 with TRBJ1-2; the D gene is possibly TRBD1 (6 bases). The V and J ends lost 0 bases and 5 bases respectively, with 11 bases between them. The germline V gene has CDR1 SGDLS and CDR2 YYNGEE. There are 14 residues in the CDR3. CDR3 sequence: CASSVDQGPYGYTF. The CDR3 DNA sequence: TGTGCCAGCAGCGTAGATCAGGGGCCATATGGCTACACCTTC.

This rearrangement joins TRBV29-1 to TRBJ2-5, with D possibly matching TRBD1 (6 bases). The CDR3 runs 14 residues. Per the germline V gene, CDR1 is SQVTM and CDR2 is ANQGSEA. The V and J ends lost 0 bases and 7 bases respectively, with 15 bases between them. This chain's CDR3 is CSVEEIWQGRTQYF. The CDR3 region has the DNA TGCAGCGTTGAAGAGATCTGGCAGGGGCGGACCCAGTACTTC.